The clone carrying this TCR beta chain showed up many times. Its antigen is as yet unknown. Preparation of the TCRbeta library was carried out with unique molecular identifiers. MiXCR, run by TCRdb on the PCR reads, gives a single entry per CDR3 protein. This table has more than 120,000 distinct CDR3 sequences, 7.5% to 9% appearing once. The data stem from a study of T-cell reconstitution after alpha-beta-depleted transplantation in children. Whole-study findings and limits: The origin of alpha-beta T cells about two months after transplant was reportedly several hundred expanded graft clones. Newly made T cells mostly supplied T-cell counts and diversity one year after transplant.

The V end lost 8 bases, the J end lost 8 bases, and 18 bases lay between the germline ends. The germline CDR1 and CDR2 sequences are MNHEY and SVGAGI. The CDR3 totals 14 residues. This specimen was PBMCs, mostly from graft donor cells, taken 180 days after TCRalphabeta/CD19-depleted stem cell transplant. This receptor was identified in a female patient aged 2-9 years who had a stem cell transplant for congenital amegakaryocytic thrombocytopenia, so the T cells may come from the graft donor. The gene calls are TRBV6-5 and TRBJ1-4; no firm D call. CDR3 in amino acids: CASVSVGRREKLFF. The CDR3 bases are TGTGCCAGCGTTTCCGTCGGTCGGCGCGAAAAACTGTTTTTT.